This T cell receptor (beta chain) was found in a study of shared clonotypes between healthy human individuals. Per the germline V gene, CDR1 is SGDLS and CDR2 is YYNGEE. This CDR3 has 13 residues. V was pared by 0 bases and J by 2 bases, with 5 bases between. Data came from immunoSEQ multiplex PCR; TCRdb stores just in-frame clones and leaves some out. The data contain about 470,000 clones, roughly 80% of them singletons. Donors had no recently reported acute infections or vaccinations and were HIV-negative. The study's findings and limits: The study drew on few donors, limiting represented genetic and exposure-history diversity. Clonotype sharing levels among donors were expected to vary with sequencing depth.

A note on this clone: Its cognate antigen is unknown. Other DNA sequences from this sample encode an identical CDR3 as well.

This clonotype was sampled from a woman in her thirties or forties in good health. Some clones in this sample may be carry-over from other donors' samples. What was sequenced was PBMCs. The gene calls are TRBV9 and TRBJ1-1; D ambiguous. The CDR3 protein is CASSVGPNTEAFF. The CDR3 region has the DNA TGTGCCAGCAGCGTAGGTCCTAACACTGAAGCTTTCTTT.